This T cell receptor beta chain was obtained from a study of blood T cell repertoires in COVID-19 (dated by TCRdb to 2019 to 2021). Describing the broader study: Collaborator samples came from the United States, Italy and Spain and covered acute and convalescent phases of COVID-19. The dataset comprised deeply sampled blood TCRbeta repertoires from subjects exposed to, actively infected with, or recovered from COVID-19. Where available, HLA class I and class II types were taken from metadata supplied by the sample provider and were not determined by assay-based typing. Samples were obtained from the ongoing ImmuneRACE study (first 160 participants) and from roughly 1,300 subjects provided by 6 global collaborators. The repertoires were made available in a free public database intended to serve as a resource for research on the immune response to SARS-CoV-2. The prospective study material was composed of cDNA or gDNA derived from T cells, B-cell-depleted T cells, or PBMCs. Nearly every sample came with metadata listing a de-identified subject ID, COVID-19 status, age in years and sex.

Collaborating institutions collected whole blood in K2EDTA tubes following their own protocols. For TCRbeta analysis, collaborators shipped samples as frozen whole blood, isolated PBMCs, or DNA extracted from either of those sample types. What the research found in general, with its limitations: How much clinical and demographic metadata was included differed by source and by participant, and the metadata was provided uncurated.

The CDR3, cysteine through phenylalanine, is 15 amino acids long. Only the CDR3 part of the read is kept: 45 bases, read in frame from the first base. CDR1 and CDR2 are drawn from the germline V gene (reference sequence): LNHDA, SQIVND. V is trimmed back by 6 bases and J by 4 bases, and the junction contains 9 bases that no gene match accounts for. TCRbeta CDR3 regions were amplified from genomic DNA by means of the immunoSEQ Assay, a bias-controlled multiplex PCR. The study's own analysis went as follows. Within the assay, amplification of reference gene primers was used to estimate how many nucleated cells each sample contained. To quantify the absolute abundance of each unique TCRbeta CDR3 rearrangement, sequence reads were collapsed and filtered. For each sample, productive Simpson clonality was calculated as the square root of Simpson's diversity index across productive rearrangements. The source is immuneACCESS, and TCRdb retained only in-frame sequences with V and J called. Part of the clones is not carried over; for the studies checked, unresolved V genes explain less than half of this, and the remainder is unexplained. The V and J calls and clone size are taken from that table; D and trimming were inferred from the DNA. In this sample the table shows around 70,000 clones, roughly nine tenths of which occur a single time. The top ten hold about 7.3% of the sample.

Regarding this clone: There is no known antigen for this receptor. The input lacks base qualities; no much larger clone sits a single base away.

The receptor comes from a human donor in a cohort sampled during active COVID-19. The chain is made from TRBV19 and TRBJ1-5; 7 central bases correspond to TRBD1. Sequencing used peripheral blood. The DNA sequence follows: TGTGCCAGTAGCAAAAGACAGGGTTGGAATCAGCCCCAGCATTTT. Translated, this is CASSKRQGWNQPQHF.